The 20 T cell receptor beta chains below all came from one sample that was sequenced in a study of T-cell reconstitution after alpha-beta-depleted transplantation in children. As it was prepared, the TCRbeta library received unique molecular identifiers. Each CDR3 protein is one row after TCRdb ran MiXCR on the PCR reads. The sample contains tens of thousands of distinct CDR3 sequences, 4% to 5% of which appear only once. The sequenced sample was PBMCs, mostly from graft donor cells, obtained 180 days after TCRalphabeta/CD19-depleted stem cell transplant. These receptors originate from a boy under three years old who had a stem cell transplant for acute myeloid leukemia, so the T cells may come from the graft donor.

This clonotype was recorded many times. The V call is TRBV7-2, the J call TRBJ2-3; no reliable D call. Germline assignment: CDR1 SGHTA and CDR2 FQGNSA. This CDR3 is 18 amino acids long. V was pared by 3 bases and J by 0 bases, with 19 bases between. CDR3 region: CASSFLEPVLPSTDTQYF. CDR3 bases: TGTGCCAGCAGCTTTTTAGAGCCCGTTCTGCCTAGCACAGATACGCAGTATTTT.

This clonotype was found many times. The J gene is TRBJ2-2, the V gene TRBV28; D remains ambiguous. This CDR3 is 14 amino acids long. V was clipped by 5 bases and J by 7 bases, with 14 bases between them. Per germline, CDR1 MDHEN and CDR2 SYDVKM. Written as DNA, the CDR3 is TGTGCCAGCAGTCCACCCACAGAGGTCGGGGAGCTGTTTTTT. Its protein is CASSPPTEVGELFF.

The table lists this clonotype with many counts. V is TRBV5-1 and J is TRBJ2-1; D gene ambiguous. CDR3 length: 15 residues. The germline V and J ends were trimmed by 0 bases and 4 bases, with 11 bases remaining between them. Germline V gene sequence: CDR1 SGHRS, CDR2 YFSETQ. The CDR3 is CASSLEGYPYNEQFF. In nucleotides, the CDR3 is TGCGCCAGCAGCTTGGAGGGATACCCTTACAATGAGCAGTTCTTC.

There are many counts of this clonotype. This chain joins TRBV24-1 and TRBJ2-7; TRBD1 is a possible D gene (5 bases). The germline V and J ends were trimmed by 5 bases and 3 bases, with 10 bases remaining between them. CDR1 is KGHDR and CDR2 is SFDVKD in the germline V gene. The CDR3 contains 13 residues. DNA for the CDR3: TGTGCCACCAGTGGGGTCGACAGCTACGAGCAGTACTTC. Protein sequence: CATSGVDSYEQYF.

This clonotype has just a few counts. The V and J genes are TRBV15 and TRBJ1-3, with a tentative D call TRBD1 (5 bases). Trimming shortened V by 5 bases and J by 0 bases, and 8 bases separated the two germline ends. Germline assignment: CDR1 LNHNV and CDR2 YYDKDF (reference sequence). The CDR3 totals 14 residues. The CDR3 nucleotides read TGTGCCACCAGCCACGACAGCTCTGGAAACACCATATATTTT. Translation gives CATSHDSSGNTIYF.

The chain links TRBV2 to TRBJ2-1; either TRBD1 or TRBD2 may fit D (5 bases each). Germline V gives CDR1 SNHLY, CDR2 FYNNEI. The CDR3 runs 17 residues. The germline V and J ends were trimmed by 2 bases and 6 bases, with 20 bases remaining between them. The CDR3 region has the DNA TGTGCCAGCAGTGAAACTCCCCCCGGGACCCAGACCAATGAGCAGTTCTTC. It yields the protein CASSETPPGTQTNEQFF.

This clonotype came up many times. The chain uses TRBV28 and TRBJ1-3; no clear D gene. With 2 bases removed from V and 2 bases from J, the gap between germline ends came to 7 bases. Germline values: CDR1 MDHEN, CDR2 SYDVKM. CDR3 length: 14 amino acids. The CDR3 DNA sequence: TGTGCCAGCAGTTTAACAGATGCTGGAAACACCATATATTTT. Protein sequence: CASSLTDAGNTIYF.

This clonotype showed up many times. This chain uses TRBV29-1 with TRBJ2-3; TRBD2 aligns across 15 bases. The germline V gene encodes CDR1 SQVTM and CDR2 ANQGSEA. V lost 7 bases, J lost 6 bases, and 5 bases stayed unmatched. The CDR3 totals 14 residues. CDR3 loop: CSAGTSGGSDTQYF. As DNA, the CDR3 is TGCAGCGCTGGGACTAGCGGGGGGTCTGATACGCAGTATTTT.

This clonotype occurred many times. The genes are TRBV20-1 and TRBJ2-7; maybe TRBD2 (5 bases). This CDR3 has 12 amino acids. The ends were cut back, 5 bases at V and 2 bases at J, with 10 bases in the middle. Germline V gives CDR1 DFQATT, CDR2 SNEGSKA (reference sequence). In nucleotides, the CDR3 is TGCAGTGCTGGGGAGCTTACCTACGAGCAGTACTTC. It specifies CSAGELTYEQYF.

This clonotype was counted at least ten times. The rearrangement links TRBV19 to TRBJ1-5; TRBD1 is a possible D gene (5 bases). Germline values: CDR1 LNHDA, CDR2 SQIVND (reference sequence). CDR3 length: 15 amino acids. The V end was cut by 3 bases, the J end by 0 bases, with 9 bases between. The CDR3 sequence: CASSIGAVSNQPQHF. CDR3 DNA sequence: TGTGCCAGTAGTATTGGGGCAGTTAGCAATCAGCCCCAGCATTTT.

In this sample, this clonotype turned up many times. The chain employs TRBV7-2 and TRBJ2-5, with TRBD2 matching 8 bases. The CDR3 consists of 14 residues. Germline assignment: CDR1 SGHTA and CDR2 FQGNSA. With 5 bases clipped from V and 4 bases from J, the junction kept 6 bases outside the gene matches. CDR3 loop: CASSRTGGVETQYF. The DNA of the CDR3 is TGTGCCAGCAGCCGGACCGGGGGGGTAGAGACCCAGTACTTC.

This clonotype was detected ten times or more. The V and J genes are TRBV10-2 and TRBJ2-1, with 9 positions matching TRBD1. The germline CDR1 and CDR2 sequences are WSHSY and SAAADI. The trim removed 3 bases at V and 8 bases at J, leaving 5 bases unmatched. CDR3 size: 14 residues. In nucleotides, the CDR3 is TGCGCCAGCAGTGAATGGACAGGGGAGGATGAGCAGTTCTTC. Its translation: CASSEWTGEDEQFF.

The CDR3 DNA is TGCGCCAGCCCACAGAGGGGCGAGCAGTACGTC. It codes for CASPQRGEQYV. The gene calls are TRBV10-1 and TRBJ2-7, with D perhaps assigned TRBD1 or TRBD2 (5 bases each). Trimming stripped 8 bases from V and 6 bases from J, with 11 bases between. CDR1 and CDR2 (germline): WNHNN, SYGVQD (reference sequence). The CDR3 is made up of 11 amino acids.

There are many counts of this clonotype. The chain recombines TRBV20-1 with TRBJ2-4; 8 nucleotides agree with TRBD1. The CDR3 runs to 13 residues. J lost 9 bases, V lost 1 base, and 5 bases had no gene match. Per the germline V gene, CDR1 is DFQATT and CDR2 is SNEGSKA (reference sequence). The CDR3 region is CSARADRGGIQYF. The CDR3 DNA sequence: TGCAGTGCTAGAGCCGACAGGGGTGGCATTCAGTACTTC.

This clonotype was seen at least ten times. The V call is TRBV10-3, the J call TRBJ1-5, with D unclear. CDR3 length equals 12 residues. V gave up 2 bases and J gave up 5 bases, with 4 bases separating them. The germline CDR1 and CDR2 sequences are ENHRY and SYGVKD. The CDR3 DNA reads TGTGCCATCAGTGAGGGGGATCAGCCCCAGCATTTT. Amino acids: CAISEGDQPQHF.

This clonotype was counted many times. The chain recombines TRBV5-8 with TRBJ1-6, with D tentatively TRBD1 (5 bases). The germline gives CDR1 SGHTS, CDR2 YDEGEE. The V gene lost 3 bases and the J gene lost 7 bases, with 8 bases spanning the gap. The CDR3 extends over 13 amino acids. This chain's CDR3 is CASSYRQNSPLHF. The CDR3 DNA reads TGTGCCAGCAGCTATCGACAGAATTCACCCCTCCACTTT.

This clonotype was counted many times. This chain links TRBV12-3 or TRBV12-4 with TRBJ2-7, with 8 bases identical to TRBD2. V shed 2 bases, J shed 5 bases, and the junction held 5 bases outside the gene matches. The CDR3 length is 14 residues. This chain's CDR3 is CASSLRSGGNEQYF. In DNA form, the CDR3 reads TGTGCCAGCAGTTTAAGGAGCGGGGGTAACGAGCAGTACTTC.

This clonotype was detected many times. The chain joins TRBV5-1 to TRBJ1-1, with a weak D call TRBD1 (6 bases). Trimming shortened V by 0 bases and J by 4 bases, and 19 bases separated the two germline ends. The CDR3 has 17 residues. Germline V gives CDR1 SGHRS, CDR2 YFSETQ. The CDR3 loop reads CASSLGVRAGGVTEAFF. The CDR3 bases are TGCGCCAGCAGCTTGGGGGTGCGCGCCGGGGGCGTCACTGAAGCTTTCTTT.

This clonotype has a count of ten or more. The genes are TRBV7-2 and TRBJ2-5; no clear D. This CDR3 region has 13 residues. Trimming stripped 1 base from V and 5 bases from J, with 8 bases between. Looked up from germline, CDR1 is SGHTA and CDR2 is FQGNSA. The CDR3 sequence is CASSLDGTETQYF. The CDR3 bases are TGTGCCAGCAGCTTAGACGGAACGGAGACCCAGTACTTC.

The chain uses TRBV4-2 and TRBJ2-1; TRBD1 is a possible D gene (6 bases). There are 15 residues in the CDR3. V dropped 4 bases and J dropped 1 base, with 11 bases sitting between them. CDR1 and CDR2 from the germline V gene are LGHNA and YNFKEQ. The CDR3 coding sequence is TGTGCCAGCAGCCCGGACAGCCCTTCCTACAATGAGCAGTTCTTC. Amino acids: CASSPDSPSYNEQFF.